There are a few counts of the clone carrying this T cell receptor (beta chain). TCRdb itself ran the reads through MiXCR, one entry per CDR3 protein. The sample lists around 740,000 distinct CDR3 sequences, less than 40% occurring once. V was shortened by 5 bases and J by 8 bases, with 16 bases between the two germline ends. There are 14 residues in the CDR3. Germline values: CDR1 MDHEN, CDR2 SYDVKM. The data stem from a study of T cell repertoires in cytomegalovirus infection. Sequenced input: PBMCs. The sequence was collected from a human donor in good health (CMV status not recorded). Some clones in this sample may be carry-over from other donors' samples. The V call is TRBV28, the J call TRBJ2-1, with D possibly matching TRBD2 (6 bases). The CDR3 DNA reads TGTGCCAGCAGTAAGCCGACTAGTCGCGATGAGCAGTTCTTC. This encodes CASSKPTSRDEQFF.